These T cell receptor beta chains were read from a single sample in a study of long-term antiretroviral therapy in people with HIV. Some clones are missing from TCRdb's copy, which holds only in-frame ones; the method was immunoSEQ multiplex PCR. The sample includes roughly 20,000 clones, around three quarters of them seen just once. Here the sequenced sample was unsorted PBMCs, taken 4.1 years after starting antiretroviral therapy. The receptors come from a woman between 40 and 50 years old with HIV. Each CDR3 is given with its conserved first and last residue.

v_gene | CDR3aa
TRBV7-9 | CASSPEYNEQFF
TRBV19 | CASSIEVGTGETYGYTF
TRBV27 | CASQRVPYEQYF
TRBV5-4 | CASSWGGRMVETQYF
TRBV29-1 | CSVGQGGYEQYF
TRBV6-5 | CASSSPLYEQYF
TRBV25-1 | CASSAHSGRWYF
TRBV10-2 | CASSESVIWGGYTF
TRBV6-1 | CASSVVGGEQYF
TRBV7-2 | CASSTGGGDQPQHF
TRBV28 | CASSTGSRPYEQYF
TRBV23-1 | CASRKGANGYTF
TRBV6-1 | CASSWEGTDTQYF
TRBV19 | CATHDRGYNYGYTF
TRBV5-4 | CASSLAQGGSYEQYF
TRBV5-4 | CASSLEGTAALEAFF
TRBV5-1 | CASSSRDGSYEQYF
TRBV6-5 | CASTPDRDGYTF
TRBV4-1 | CASSQNSGRGDTQYF
TRBV4-1 | CASSQDVAFAGIQYF
TRBV19 | CASREGLSNQPQHF
TRBV6-5 | CASRSGLGNIQYF
TRBV7-8 | CASSSLFTGELFF
TRBV27 | CASSYQGNTEAFF
TRBV11-2 | CASSLNYGDSYNEQFF
TRBV5-6 | CASSGGTSGRVNTGELFF
TRBV5-1 | CASSGVYGGVSNTEAFF
TRBV4-3 | CASSPMAGGADTQYF
TRBV7-2 | CASSLGITPNYGYTF
TRBV5-4 | CASSSGPAYEQYF
TRBV5-6 | CASSLELNTGELFF
TRBV27 | CASSLSGPAGGNEQFF
TRBV5-4 | CASSLGSGGTYEQYF
TRBV9 | CASSVGVNSGNTIYF
TRBV20-1 | CSARGGDTQYF
TRBV2 | CASCLMYSYEQYF
TRBV7-2 | CASSLATSYYSPLHF
TRBV4-3 | CASSQDRGLGGYTF
TRBV5-1 | CASSPQGLSETQYF
TRBV9 | CASSVATSSGVGEQYF
TRBV5-6 | CASSSRQEGNTEAFF
TRBV5-6 | CASSLEGQLNYGYTF